This passage covers 3 T cell receptor beta chains from one sample sequenced in a study of identical twins. TCRdb itself ran the 5' RACE reads through MiXCR, one entry per CDR3 protein. The repertoire holds fewer than 250,000 distinct CDR3 sequences, with around 9.6% as singletons. The sequencing sample was made of memory (CD45RO+) T cells sorted from blood. The origin of the receptors is a woman aged 18-29 years in good health.

This clonotype has ten or more counts. The chain couples TRBV20-1 to TRBJ2-7; D is unresolved. CDR1 DFQATT and CDR2 SNEGSKA come from the germline V gene (reference sequence). The V and J ends lost 3 bases and 3 bases respectively, with 9 bases between them. The CDR3 runs to 12 residues. CDR3 loop: CSASSGGYEQYF. CDR3 coding DNA: TGCAGTGCTAGCTCCGGCGGCTACGAGCAGTACTTC.

This clonotype occurred a few times. The V and J genes are TRBV6-1 and TRBJ1-6; tentative D call: TRBD1 (5 bases). In germline, CDR1 is MNHNS, CDR2 SASEGT. Trimming left V 7 bases short and J 2 bases short, with 12 bases between. The CDR3 is 15 amino acids. CDR3 nucleotides: TGTGCCAGCACCCTCGGGGGGACCTATAATTCACCCCTCCACTTT. Translation gives CASTLGGTYNSPLHF.

This clonotype was seen more than once but under ten times. CDR3 nucleotide sequence: TGTGCCAGCAGCTTAGCCGGGACTAGCGGAAAGAATGAGCAGTTCTTC. It specifies CASSLAGTSGKNEQFF. J is TRBJ2-1 and V is TRBV7-2, with TRBD2 identical over 11 bases. CDR1 is SGHTA, CDR2 FQGNSA, per germline. J gave up 7 bases and V 0 bases, and 5 bases lay outside the gene matches. This CDR3 spans 16 amino acids.